This paragraph covers one TCR beta chain sequence. Its specificity is not known. Clones were sequenced by immunoSEQ multiplex PCR, and TCRdb holds only the in-frame ones, with some missing. The data contain under 15,000 clones, around 69% of them singletons. This sample was taken from a study of neoadjuvant anti-PD-1 for oral cavity cancer. Study context: Before surgery, most patients got three to four biweekly 3 mg/kg nivolumab doses. Study-level results: With a few patients per group, TCR findings need larger cohorts.

The CDR3 spans 17 residues. CDR1 and CDR2 (germline): LGHNA, YNFKEQ. The germline V and J ends were trimmed by 0 bases and 4 bases, with 16 bases remaining between them. This receptor was identified in a person aged 35-80 years with oral cavity squamous cell carcinoma. The gene calls are TRBV4-2 and TRBJ1-5; weak D call: TRBD1 (6 bases). The sequencing used PBMCs, collected before nivolumab (anti-PD-1) treatment. CDR3 sequence reads: CASSQDRAQGRNQPQHF. As DNA, the CDR3 is TGTGCCAGCAGCCAAGATAGGGCGCAGGGGAGAAATCAGCCCCAGCATTTT.